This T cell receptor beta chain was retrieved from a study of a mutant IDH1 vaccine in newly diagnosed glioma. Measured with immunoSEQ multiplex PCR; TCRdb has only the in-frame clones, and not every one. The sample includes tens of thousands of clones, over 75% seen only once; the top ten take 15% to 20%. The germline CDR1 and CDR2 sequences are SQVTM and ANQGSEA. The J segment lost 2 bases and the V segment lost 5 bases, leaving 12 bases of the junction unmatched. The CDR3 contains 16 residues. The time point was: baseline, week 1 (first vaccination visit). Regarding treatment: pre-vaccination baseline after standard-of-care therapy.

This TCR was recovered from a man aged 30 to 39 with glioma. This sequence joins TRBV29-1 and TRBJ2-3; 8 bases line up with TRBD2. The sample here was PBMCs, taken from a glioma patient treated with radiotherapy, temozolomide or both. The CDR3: CSVTGYSGGPTDTQYF. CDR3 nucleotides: TGCAGCGTTACAGGTTACAGCGGGGGCCCCACAGATACGCAGTATTTT.